The clone carrying this T cell receptor beta chain appeared a few times. Treatment of the sample: oral pan-JAK inhibitor, 5-10 mg twice daily. Punch biopsies of lesional scalp, plus peripheral blood, were taken from alopecia areata patients. The authors sorted CD4+ and CD8+ T cells from PBMCs. Extracted from the samples, RNA was reverse transcribed into cDNA to serve as the sequencing template. Sequencing was performed with immunoSEQ multiplex PCR; in TCRdb, only in-frame clones are kept and a portion is missing. The table records some 220,000 clones, more than 45% of them present only once. The record originates from a study of CD8+ T cells in alopecia areata. Study as a whole: Tofacitinib lasted 6 to 18 months, then 6 months off drug. Treated patients were scored for severity by percent of scalp affected.

The CDR3 is made up of 12 amino acids. Germline assignment: CDR1 SGHAT and CDR2 FQNNGV. With V trimmed by 4 bases and J by 12 bases, 6 bases remained unmatched. The rearrangement joins TRBV11-2 to TRBJ2-1, with 7 positions matching TRBD2. Here the sequenced sample was CD4+ T cells sorted from blood, taken at week 4, from a patient treated with tofacitinib. This clonotype was sampled from a human donor with alopecia areata. The CDR3 nucleotides are TGTGCCAGCAGCTCGACTCGGGGGGTGCAGTTCTTC. This encodes CASSSTRGVQFF.